A single TCR beta chain is shown here with its context. What it recognizes is unknown. This sample is drawn from a study of T cell responses to AZD1222 COVID-19 vaccine. Assay used: immunoSEQ multiplex PCR; TCRdb lists only in-frame clones, some missing. The sample lists around 130,000 clones; around 92% were seen once. CDR1 is MNHNY, CDR2 SVGAGI, per germline (reference sequence). This CDR3 region has 13 residues. Deletions cut 5 bases from V and 10 bases from J, with 15 bases between. Study conclusions and caveats: The peak T cell response came first, and repertoires were sampled only after it. Vaccine-associated CD4 TCRs spanned spike, dominant at 160-218 and 743-854.

The material was peripheral blood, obtained 28 days after the second AZD1222 dose. The sequence came from an adult who received the AZD1222 COVID-19 vaccine. The J gene is TRBJ1-5, the V gene TRBV6-6; a possible D gene is TRBD1 (5 bases). CDR3: CASSTPVRGPQHF. The CDR3 bases are TGTGCCAGCAGTACCCCAGTAAGGGGCCCCCAGCATTTT.